These 17 T cell receptor beta chains share one sample of origin, sequenced in a study of shared clonotypes between healthy human individuals. CD8 cells regarded as naive lacked CD45RO, were positively chosen for CCR7, and omitted terminally differentiated effector memory CD45RA+ cells. Method: immunoSEQ multiplex PCR; TCRdb's copy keeps in-frame clones and lacks some. The sample yields some 2,000,000 clones, about 95% seen once. Sequencing was done on a sample of naive CD8+ T cells sorted from blood. Every receptor here comes from a young man in good health.

The rearrangement links TRBV2 to TRBJ1-4; no definite D call. V was trimmed by 9 bases and J by 4 bases, leaving 18 bases between them. CDR3 length equals 15 residues. Germline lookup yields CDR1 SNHLY and CDR2 FYNNEI. The CDR3 region has the DNA TGTGCCAGGAGCCGTTGGGGAGAAGATAATGAAAAACTGTTTTTT. The encoded protein is CARSRWGEDNEKLFF.

The chain is built from TRBV9 and TRBJ2-7; D is tentatively TRBD1 or TRBD2 (5 bases each). Germline V gene sequence: CDR1 SGDLS, CDR2 YYNGEE. Trimming shortened V by 0 bases and J by 4 bases, and 14 bases separated the two germline ends. The CDR3 runs 15 residues. CDR3 sequence (DNA): TGTGCCAGCAGCGTAGACTGGGGGAGTGGGTACGAGCAGTACTTC. Translation: CASSVDWGSGYEQYF.

A remark on this clone: Distinct nucleotide sequences in the sample also encode this CDR3. The gene calls are TRBV27 and TRBJ1-2, with 7 bases fitting TRBD1. The CDR3 sequence is 15 residues long. Looked up from germline, CDR1 is MNHEY and CDR2 is SMNVEV (reference sequence). Trimming took 6 bases from V and 3 from J; bases not matched to a gene: 10. The CDR3 protein is CASSPLGGTDYGYTF. The CDR3 nucleotides read TGTGCCAGCAGCCCCTTAGGGGGGACAGACTATGGCTACACCTTC.

The rearrangement joins TRBV6-5 to TRBJ2-1; D is uncertain. Germline lookup yields CDR1 MNHEY and CDR2 SVGAGI. Trimming shortened V by 0 bases and J by 8 bases, and 8 bases separated the two germline ends. This CDR3 region has 13 residues. As DNA, the CDR3 is TGTGCCAGCAGTTACTCCGAGTGGGATGAGCAGTTCTTC. It specifies CASSYSEWDEQFF.

This chain joins TRBV4-3 and TRBJ2-3, with 9 bases lining up with TRBD1. The CDR3 is 14 amino acids. After removal of 5 bases from V and 3 bases from J, the junction contained 3 bases not matched to a gene. Per the germline V gene, CDR1 is LGHNA and CDR2 is YSLEER. The DNA of the CDR3 is TGCGCCAGCAGCGAGGGACAGGGAACAGATACGCAGTATTTT. Its protein product is CASSEGQGTDTQYF.

The chain uses TRBV5-1 and TRBJ2-2; 7 bases line up with TRBD2. The germline CDR1 and CDR2 sequences are SGHRS and YFSETQ. CDR3 size: 16 residues. V was pared by 4 bases and J by 4 bases, with 10 bases of the junction left unmatched. The CDR3 sequence: CASSHNSGLTTGELFF. The CDR3 DNA is TGCGCCAGCAGCCATAATTCGGGACTAACCACCGGGGAGCTGTTTTTT.

This chain joins TRBV13 and TRBJ2-3; 12 bases fit TRBD2. V was clipped by 4 bases and J by 2 bases; unmatched bases: 7. There are 17 residues in the CDR3. Germline CDR1 and CDR2: PRHDT and FYEKMQ (reference sequence). In DNA, the CDR3 is TGTGCCAGCAGCTCCCGACTAGCGGGAGACTACACAGATACGCAGTATTTT. Residues: CASSSRLAGDYTDTQYF.

As concerns this clone: Other nucleotide sequences from this sample produce the same CDR3. V is TRBV4-1 and J is TRBJ2-7, with a tentative D call TRBD1 (5 bases). The V gene's germline CDR1 is MGHRA and CDR2 YSYEKL. V lost 2 bases and J 3 bases, leaving 14 bases between the germline ends. The CDR3 runs 15 residues. The DNA of the CDR3 is TGCGCCAGCAGCCAAAGGGGCTCATCGAGCTACGAGCAGTACTTC. Its protein product is CASSQRGSSSYEQYF.

Note on this clone: Other DNA sequences from this sample encode an identical CDR3 as well. This rearrangement joins TRBV6-1 to TRBJ1-2; no firm D call. V gave up 2 bases and J gave up 4 bases, with 5 bases separating them. The CDR3 consists of 12 residues. Germline V gives CDR1 MNHNS, CDR2 SASEGT. The DNA of the CDR3 is TGTGCCAGCAGTGAAAATAGCTATGGCTACACCTTC. Translating it yields CASSENSYGYTF.

The rearrangement uses TRBV19 and TRBJ2-1; a weak D match, TRBD2 (6 bases). In germline, CDR1 is LNHDA, CDR2 SQIVND (reference sequence). The V end was cut by 3 bases, the J end by 9 bases, with 12 bases between. There are 13 residues in the CDR3. The CDR3 nucleotides read TGTGCCAGTAGTATCGCGGGGAGCGCTGAGCAGTTCTTC. Residues: CASSIAGSAEQFF.

The chain recombines TRBV10-1 with TRBJ2-3; 13 bases map to TRBD2. This CDR3 has 15 amino acids. Germline CDR1 WNHNN, CDR2 SYGVQD (reference sequence). With V trimmed by 5 bases and J by 6 bases, 5 bases remained unmatched. The CDR3 is CASSPLAGGPDTQYF. DNA for the CDR3: TGCGCCAGCAGTCCACTAGCGGGGGGGCCCGATACGCAGTATTTT.

The J gene is TRBJ2-2, the V gene TRBV11-1; TRBD1 matches at 7 bases. Trimming at V came to 5 bases and at J to 7 bases, leaving 16 bases not matched to a gene. Germline assignment: CDR1 SGHAT and CDR2 FQDESV (reference sequence). The CDR3 has 17 residues. The CDR3 bases are TGTGCCAGCAGCCCCTCTTCAGGGGGTCTGTATGTCGGGGAGCTGTTTTTT. Protein sequence: CASSPSSGGLYVGELFF.

On this clone itself: Different DNA sequences within this sample yield the same CDR3. This sequence joins TRBV4-1 and TRBJ2-7, with 11 bases matching TRBD1. This CDR3 comprises 13 residues. CDR1 and CDR2 from the germline V gene are MGHRA and YSYEKL. V trimming: 4 bases; J trimming: 7 bases; junction bases outside the gene matches: 3. The CDR3 DNA reads as TGCGCCAGCAGCCTGGGACAGGGGGGGGAGCAGTACTTC. This sequence encodes CASSLGQGGEQYF.

The chain couples TRBV15 to TRBJ2-7; 10 bases are a match to TRBD1. CDR3 length equals 15 residues. Germline-derived CDR1 and CDR2 are LNHNV and YYDKDF (reference sequence). Trimming removed 4 bases from V and 0 bases from J; junction bases left unmatched: 3. CDR3 loop: CATSMGQGSSYEQYF. The CDR3 DNA reads TGTGCCACCAGCATGGGACAGGGGAGCTCCTACGAGCAGTACTTC.

This chain joins TRBV4-1 and TRBJ2-7; 7 positions agree with TRBD1. Germline CDR1 reads MGHRA; CDR2 reads YSYEKL. The CDR3 loop spans 17 amino acids. Trimming cost V 1 base and J 2 bases; bases outside gene matches: 11. CDR3 in amino acids: CASSQVSGQVAPYEQYF. The DNA for the CDR3 is TGCGCCAGCAGCCAAGTTTCCGGACAGGTTGCCCCCTACGAGCAGTACTTC.

The chain combines TRBV5-4 with TRBJ2-2; possibly TRBD1 or TRBD2 for D (6 bases each). Trimming removed 4 bases at V and 2 bases at J, with 15 bases between. This CDR3 contains 16 residues. The V gene's germline CDR1 is SGHNT and CDR2 YYREEE (reference sequence). The CDR3, as DNA: TGTGCCAGCAGCGCTAACGGGGGCAGTAACACCGGGGAGCTGTTTTTT. This encodes CASSANGGSNTGELFF.

This chain connects TRBV6-5 to TRBJ2-4, with D unresolved. There are 13 residues in the CDR3. Trimming removed 0 bases at V and 7 bases at J, with 7 bases between. The V gene's germline CDR1 is MNHEY and CDR2 SVGAGI. In nucleotides, the CDR3 is TGTGCCAGCAGTTACTCCGGTCAGAACATTCAGTACTTC. It encodes CASSYSGQNIQYF.